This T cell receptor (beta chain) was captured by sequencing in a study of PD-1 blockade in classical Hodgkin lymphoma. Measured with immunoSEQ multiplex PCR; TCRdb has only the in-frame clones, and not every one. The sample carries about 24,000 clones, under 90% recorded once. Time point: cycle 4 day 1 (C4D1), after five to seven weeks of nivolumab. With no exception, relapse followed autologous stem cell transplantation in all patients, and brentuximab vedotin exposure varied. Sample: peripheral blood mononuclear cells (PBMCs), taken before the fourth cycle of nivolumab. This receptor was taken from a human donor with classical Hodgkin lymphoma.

CDR3 coding DNA: TGTGCCAGCAGCTTAGATGCAGTTACGATCTCTGGAAACACCATATATTTT. As protein: CASSLDAVTISGNTIYF. V is TRBV7-2 and J is TRBJ1-3; D is unresolved. Germline V gene lookup returns CDR1 SGHTA and CDR2 FQGNSA. The CDR3 runs to 17 residues. The V end was cut by 1 base, the J end by 0 bases, with 13 bases between.